This T cell receptor (beta chain) emerged from a study of CD8+ T cells in alopecia areata. Study at large: For the treated group, dosing was oral tofacitinib at 5 to 10 mg twice daily.

The treatment: oral pan-JAK inhibitor, 5-10 mg twice daily. About this clone itself: Its antigen is undetermined.

Findings and limits, study-wide: Many expanded lesional clones persisted during tofacitinib (in both scalp and blood).

Sequencing used cDNA as its template, made by extracting RNA and reverse transcribing it. TCRdb keeps only in-frame clones here, not all; method: immunoSEQ multiplex PCR. Among 140,000 to 150,000 clones listed, roughly 50% were seen once. The CDR3 length is 13 residues. CDR1 is MNHEY and CDR2 is SMNVEV in the germline V gene (reference sequence). V was cut by 0 bases and J by 4 bases, with 7 bases left in between. The sample in question was CD8+ T cells sorted from blood, obtained at week 4, from a patient treated with tofacitinib. This chain links TRBV27 with TRBJ2-7; a weak D match, TRBD2 (5 bases). The TCR was taken from a human donor with alopecia areata. The CDR3 loop is CASSLSGMYEQYF. In nucleotides, the CDR3 is TGTGCCAGCAGTTTATCCGGGATGTACGAGCAGTACTTC.